One and the same sample provided the 18 T cell receptor beta chains below, sequenced in a study of regulatory T cells in long-lasting Graves disease. Time point noted: persistent/refractory GD, antithyroid drugs over 5 years with positive TRAb. Making the TCR library involved RNA that had been extracted from PBMCs. In building TCR beta libraries, iRepertoire HTBI primers were used together with Arm-PCR of CDR3 regions. MiXCR, applied by TCRdb to the multiplex PCR reads, yields one record per CDR3 protein. Of 400,000 to 500,000 distinct CDR3 sequences in the sample, 20% to 25% were seen once. The source material was peripheral blood mononuclear cells (PBMCs), sampled when the disease was refractory, from a patient treated with antithyroid drugs. These receptors were collected from a female donor with Graves disease.

V gene TRBV10-1 combines with J gene TRBJ2-3; D is undetermined. V was shortened by 2 bases and J by 8 bases, with 11 bases between the two germline ends. This CDR3 has 13 residues. The germline V gene has CDR1 WNHNN and CDR2 SYGVQD (reference sequence). CDR3 loop: CASSETASVTQYF. The CDR3 nucleotides are TGCGCCAGCAGTGAGACGGCCTCGGTTACGCAGTATTTT.

This chain joins TRBV5-1 and TRBJ2-7; 8 positions agree with TRBD1. Germline trimming cut 4 bases from V and 2 bases from J; bases unmatched to any gene: 8. This CDR3 region has 15 residues. Per germline, CDR1 SGHRS and CDR2 YFSETQ. This chain's CDR3 is CASSASGQATYEQYF. As DNA, the CDR3 is TGCGCCAGCAGCGCGTCGGGACAGGCAACCTACGAGCAGTACTTC.

This clonotype was seen at least ten times. This chain links TRBV6-1 with TRBJ1-1; the D gene is possibly TRBD1 (5 bases). CDR3 length: 14 amino acids. CDR1 MNHNS and CDR2 SASEGT come from the germline V gene. Trimming removed 6 bases from V and 0 bases from J, with 11 bases in between. DNA of the CDR3: TGTGCCAGCAGCCCACAGGCAATGAACACTGAAGCTTTCTTT. It encodes CASSPQAMNTEAFF.

This clonotype has a handful of counts. The rearrangement uses TRBV29-1 and TRBJ1-1; 9 nucleotides align to TRBD1. Germline lookup yields CDR1 SQVTM and CDR2 ANQGSEA. This CDR3 has 13 residues. Trimming cost V 5 bases and J 5 bases; bases outside gene matches: 6. Here the CDR3 DNA reads TGCAGCGTTAAAACAGGGGGCTGGACTGAAGCTTTCTTT. Amino acid sequence: CSVKTGGWTEAFF. Drawing the rest from reference TRBV29-1 and TRBJ1-1, the complete variable domain is SAVISQKPSRDICQRGTSLTIQCQVDSQVTMMFWYRQQPGQSLTLIATANQGSEATYESGFVIDKFPISRPNLTFSTLTVSNMSPEDSSIYLCSVKTGGWTEAFFGQGTRLTVV.

This clonotype was detected only a few times. The CDR3 DNA follows: TGTGCCACCAGTCCGGGACAGGGGGCATATAGCAATCAGCCCCAGCATTTT. This sequence encodes CATSPGQGAYSNQPQHF. The gene calls are TRBV24-1 and TRBJ1-5, with 12 positions matching TRBD1. The CDR3 covers 17 residues. CDR1 and CDR2 (germline): KGHDR, SFDVKD. The J segment lost 0 bases and the V segment lost 6 bases, leaving 5 bases of the junction unmatched.

The V call is TRBV30, the J call TRBJ2-2; D remains ambiguous. This CDR3 is 12 amino acids long. Germline assignment: CDR1 GTSNPN and CDR2 SVGIG (reference sequence). The V end was cut by 0 bases, the J end by 1 base, with 0 bases between. The CDR3 here is CAWSVNTGELFF. DNA of the CDR3: TGTGCCTGGAGTGTGAACACCGGGGAGCTGTTTTTT. Based on the CDR3 plus reference TRBV30 and TRBJ2-2, the full variable domain is SQTIHQWPATLVQPVGSPLSLECTVEGTSNPNLYWYRQAAGRGLQLLFYSVGIGQISSEVPQNLSASRPQDRQFILSSKKLLLSDSGFYLCAWSVNTGELFFGEGSRLTVL.

This clonotype was found many times. The V and J genes are TRBV20-1 and TRBJ2-7; 11 bases fit TRBD2. Germline CDR1 DFQATT, CDR2 SNEGSKA (reference sequence). The CDR3 is made up of 15 amino acids. The V gene end was trimmed by 0 bases and the J gene end by 3 bases; junction bases not matched to a gene: 4. This chain's CDR3 is CSARDLSGRVYEQYF. The CDR3 DNA follows: TGCAGTGCTAGAGATCTTAGCGGGAGGGTCTACGAGCAGTACTTC.

The V and J genes are TRBV12-5 and TRBJ2-1, with 15 bases identical to TRBD2. This CDR3 region has 19 residues. Germline assignment: CDR1 LGHNT and CDR2 FRNRAP. The V gene end was trimmed by 6 bases and the J gene end by 0 bases; junction bases not matched to a gene: 9. Here the CDR3 reads CASGDGLAGGRSSYNEQFF. CDR3 bases: TGTGCTAGTGGAGACGGACTAGCGGGAGGGAGGAGCTCCTACAATGAGCAGTTCTTC.

The table lists this clonotype with a few counts. The genes are TRBV20-1 and TRBJ1-1, with unresolved D. The CDR3 is 14 residues long. The V end lost 2 bases, the J end lost 3 bases, and 13 bases lay between the germline ends. The germline V gene encodes CDR1 DFQATT and CDR2 SNEGSKA (reference sequence). In nucleotides, the CDR3 is TGCAGTGCTAGACCCCCCGGGGATTACACTGAAGCTTTCTTT. This encodes CSARPPGDYTEAFF.

As concerns this clonotype: A much larger clone is a single base away; this may be a read error. The gene calls are TRBV6-2 or TRBV6-3 and TRBJ2-7; 13 bases fit TRBD2. Germline values: CDR1 MNHEY, CDR2 SVGEGT. The CDR3 is 16 residues long. The CDR3 region is CASSYKTSGGSYKQYF. The CDR3 nucleotides read TGTGCCAGCAGTTACAAGACTAGCGGGGGGTCCTACAAGCAGTACTTC.

Only a few counts were recorded for this clonotype. The chain links TRBV4-2 to TRBJ2-7; D unclear. Germline V gene sequence: CDR1 LGHNA, CDR2 YNFKEQ. Trimming removed 1 base from V and 2 bases from J, with 12 bases in between. CDR3 size: 15 residues. CDR3 nucleotides: TGTGCCAGCAGCCAAGTTCTCGGTAACACCTACGAGCAGTACTTC. Protein sequence: CASSQVLGNTYEQYF.

The V gene is TRBV7-9, the J gene TRBJ2-7; a possible D gene is TRBD2 (6 bases). The CDR3 has 16 residues. The V gene lost 7 bases and the J gene lost 5 bases, with 24 bases spanning the gap. The germline CDR1 and CDR2 sequences are SEHNR and FQNEAQ (reference sequence). The CDR3 protein is CASTSMDYPQGNEQYF. The CDR3 nucleotides are TGTGCCAGCACCTCAATGGACTACCCTCAGGGAAACGAGCAGTACTTC.

This clonotype was detected many times. The chain joins TRBV6-5 to TRBJ2-2; no clear D. V lost 4 bases, J lost 7 bases, and 7 bases lay in between. Germline values: CDR1 MNHEY, CDR2 SVGAGI. The length of the CDR3 is 12 residues. The CDR3 bases are TGTGCCAGCAGTTCAGTTGGCGGGGAGCTGTTTTTT. Its translation is CASSSVGGELFF.

This clonotype came up a few times. The genes are TRBV12-3 or TRBV12-4 and TRBJ2-1, with 9 positions matching TRBD1. The CDR3 contains 12 residues. The V gene end was trimmed by 6 bases and the J gene end by 7 bases; junction bases not matched to a gene: 1. CDR3 residues: CASRDRGNEQFF. For the CDR3, the DNA is TGTGCCAGCAGGGACAGGGGTAATGAGCAGTTCTTC.

This rearrangement joins TRBV9 to TRBJ2-7; TRBD2 is a possible D gene (6 bases). CDR1 and CDR2 from the germline V gene are SGDLS and YYNGEE. Trimming cost V 1 base and J 5 bases, with 13 bases left between them. The CDR3 has 14 residues. In DNA, the CDR3 is TGTGCCAGCAGCGTAAGCCGGGAGACCCACGAGCAGTACTTC. Residues: CASSVSRETHEQYF.

The table lists this clonotype with a few counts. This rearrangement joins TRBV30 to TRBJ1-2; perhaps TRBD1 as D (6 bases). The CDR3 length is 13 residues. V was clipped by 2 bases and J by 7 bases, with 14 bases between them. CDR1 GTSNPN and CDR2 SVGIG come from the germline V gene (reference sequence). This CDR3 reads CAWSLGGRGGYTF. The DNA of the CDR3 is TGTGCCTGGAGTTTGGGGGGCAGGGGTGGCTACACCTTC.

The chain has TRBV28 and TRBJ2-3; no definite D call. The germline V gene encodes CDR1 MDHEN and CDR2 SYDVKM. V gave up 8 bases and J gave up 0 bases, with 6 bases separating them. The CDR3 runs 12 residues. The CDR3 sequence is CASLDSTDTQYF. In DNA form, the CDR3 reads TGTGCCAGCTTGGACAGCACAGATACGCAGTATTTT.

There are many counts of this clonotype. The J gene is TRBJ2-7, the V gene TRBV12-5, with D perhaps TRBD1 (6 bases). Germline CDR1 reads LGHNT; CDR2 reads FRNRAP. The CDR3 covers 14 residues. The V end was cut by 6 bases, the J end by 3 bases, with 15 bases between. CDR3 DNA: TGTGCTAGTGGCTCCGTGAGGGGGTACTACGAGCAGTACTTC. Translated, it gives CASGSVRGYYEQYF. The whole variable domain, remainder taken from reference TRBV12-5 and TRBJ2-7, is DARVTQTPRHKVTEMGQEVTMRCQPILGHNTVFWYRQTMMQGLELLAYFRNRAPLDDSGMPKDRFSAEMPDATLATLKIQPSEPRDSAVYFCASGSVRGYYEQYFGPGTRLTVT.